The clone carrying this T cell receptor beta chain was recorded many times. Antigen: not known. This record belongs to a study of T-cell reconstitution after alpha-beta-depleted transplantation in children. Broader study findings: At one year after transplant, newly produced T cells mostly accounted for T-cell counts and diversity.

The library targeted TCRbeta and was prepared with unique molecular identifiers. Each CDR3 protein is one row after TCRdb ran MiXCR on the PCR reads. The data contain fewer than 350,000 distinct CDR3 sequences, around 10% of them singletons. Trimming pared 3 bases from V and 2 bases from J, leaving 6 bases between. Germline V gene sequence: CDR1 ENHRY, CDR2 SYGVKD. CDR3 size: 13 residues. The material sequenced was peripheral blood, taken 180 days after TCRalphabeta/CD19-depleted stem cell transplant. The V gene is TRBV10-3, the J gene TRBJ2-3; D is undetermined. The origin of this receptor is a male patient between 2 and 15 years old who had a stem cell transplant for chronic granulomatous disease, so the T cells may come from the graft donor. CDR3 DNA sequence: TGTGCCATCAGTGAAGACCTCACAGATACGCAGTATTTT. Its translation is CAISEDLTDTQYF.